These 13 T cell receptor beta chains came from one sample sequenced in a study of blood T cell repertoires in COVID-19. The assay was immunoSEQ multiplex PCR, and TCRdb's table has in-frame clones only and misses some. In the table there are about 110,000 clones, approximately 90% of which are singletons. The source material was peripheral blood. These receptor sequences come from a woman between 50 and 59 years old with acute or convalescent COVID-19.

This clone appeared once. V gene TRBV15 combines with J gene TRBJ2-3; 12 bases are shared with TRBD2. Germline CDR1 is LNHNV and CDR2 is YYDKDF (reference sequence). This CDR3 comprises 15 residues. V was pared by 11 bases and J by 1 base, with 7 bases of the junction left unmatched. The CDR3 loop is CASTSGSFGTDTQYF. CDR3 bases: TGTGCCTCGACTAGCGGGAGTTTTGGCACAGATACGCAGTATTTT.

The rearrangement uses TRBV7-6 and TRBJ1-1, with D possibly being TRBD1 (5 bases). Trimming cost V 2 bases and J 0 bases, with 7 bases left between them. The CDR3 sequence is 14 residues long. Germline loops: CDR1 SGHVS, CDR2 FNYEAQ. As DNA, the CDR3 is TGTGCCAGCAGCTTAAAAGGGGTGAACACTGAAGCTTTCTTT. This gives the protein CASSLKGVNTEAFF.

This clone was detected many times. This chain joins TRBV2 and TRBJ1-3; 8 positions match TRBD1. Germline V CDR1 and CDR2: SNHLY, FYNNEI. The V and J ends lost 7 bases and 8 bases, in that order; junction bases with no gene match: 4. The CDR3 contains 12 residues. The CDR3 DNA reads as TGTGCCAGCACGGGACAGGACGACACCATATATTTT. It encodes CASTGQDDTIYF.

The chain employs TRBV18 and TRBJ2-3; 9 bases line up with TRBD1. V shed 3 bases, J shed 2 bases, and the junction held 9 bases outside the gene matches. This CDR3 has 17 amino acids. Germline CDR1 KGHSH, CDR2 LQKENI. CDR3 residues: CASSPQLQGAITDTQYF. Here the CDR3 DNA reads TGTGCCAGCTCACCCCAATTACAGGGGGCTATCACAGATACGCAGTATTTT.

The J gene is TRBJ1-5, the V gene TRBV6-5, with D perhaps matching TRBD1 (5 bases). This CDR3 spans 14 amino acids. V lost 5 bases and J lost 7, with 15 bases in between. Germline V CDR1 and CDR2: MNHEY, SVGAGI. CDR3 region: CASSLRGGDQPQHF. The DNA for the CDR3 is TGTGCCAGCAGTCTTCGGGGCGGGGACCAGCCCCAGCATTTT.

The chain carries TRBV7-2 and TRBJ2-3; 9 nucleotides align to TRBD2. This CDR3 comprises 15 residues. Trimming removed 3 bases from V and 4 bases from J; junction bases left unmatched: 5. Germline V gene data show CDR1 as SGHTA and CDR2 as FQGNSA. DNA for the CDR3: TGTGCCAGCAGCTTTAGCGGGAGAAACTCAGATACGCAGTATTTT. Protein product: CASSFSGRNSDTQYF.

This sequence joins TRBV19 and TRBJ2-1, with a possible D match to TRBD1 (5 bases). Between the trimmed V and J ends, which lost 4 bases and 0 bases, there was a span of 7 bases. The CDR3 has 14 residues. Looked up from germline, CDR1 is LNHDA and CDR2 is SQIVND (reference sequence). Here the CDR3 DNA reads TGTGCCAGTAGTAGACAGAGCTCCTACAATGAGCAGTTCTTC. It codes for CASSRQSSYNEQFF.

The chain carries TRBV7-9 and TRBJ1-2; D gene ambiguous. V lost 3 bases and J lost 1, with 9 bases in between. Germline V gives CDR1 SEHNR, CDR2 FQNEAQ (reference sequence). CDR3 length equals 14 residues. DNA of the CDR3: TGTGCCAGCAGCTTTGCTGGGAGTAACTATGGCTACACCTTC. Translating it yields CASSFAGSNYGYTF.

V usage is TRBV2 and J usage is TRBJ1-5, with unresolved D. The CDR3 is made up of 15 amino acids. Trimming pared 6 bases from V and 6 bases from J, leaving 18 bases between. CDR1 and CDR2 from the germline V gene are SNHLY and FYNNEI. The CDR3 sequence is CASREGLALGQPQHF. The CDR3 DNA reads as TGTGCCAGCAGAGAGGGCCTAGCCCTCGGTCAGCCCCAGCATTTT.

The chain is built from TRBV28 and TRBJ2-3, with D hard to call. Looked up from germline, CDR1 is MDHEN and CDR2 is SYDVKM. CDR3 length: 12 residues. V was clipped by 3 bases and J by 6 bases, with 7 bases between them. CDR3: CASSFLRDTQYF. CDR3 nucleotides: TGTGCCAGCAGTTTCCTCAGGGATACGCAGTATTTT.

J is TRBJ2-7 and V is TRBV19; 7 bases are a match to TRBD1. With V trimmed by 5 bases and J by 6 bases, 7 bases remained unmatched. The CDR3 runs 13 residues. Looked up from germline, CDR1 is LNHDA and CDR2 is SQIVND (reference sequence). CDR3 DNA sequence: TGTGCCAGTAGTCCCGAGACAGGGAGCGAGCAGTACTTC. It is translated as CASSPETGSEQYF.

Written as DNA, the CDR3 is TGTGCCAGCAGTTTATTAACCCTAAGTGGTCGCTCCTATAATTCACCCCTCCACTTT. Protein product: CASSLLTLSGRSYNSPLHF. This chain links TRBV28 with TRBJ1-6; no clear D gene. Germline CDR1 reads MDHEN; CDR2 reads SYDVKM. Trimming shortened V by 1 base and J by 0 bases, and 16 bases separated the two germline ends. This CDR3 has 19 amino acids.

This clone was picked up a small number of times. CDR3 protein: CASSSRDRTSYEQYF. The DNA for the CDR3 is TGCGCCAGCAGCAGCCGGGACAGGACCTCCTACGAGCAGTACTTC. This sequence joins TRBV5-1 and TRBJ2-7, with 8 nucleotides matching TRBD1. The length of the CDR3 is 15 residues. J was trimmed by 0 bases and V by 4 bases; bases with no gene match: 6. Germline V lookup: CDR1 SGHRS, CDR2 YFSETQ.